This entry features one TCR beta chain sequence. Its cognate antigen has yet to be identified. No much larger clone exists at a distance of one base, and base qualities are not known. Sequences KGHSH (CDR1) and LQKENI (CDR2) are obtained from the germline V gene. The germline ends are 10 bases apart after V is trimmed by 3 bases and J by 5 bases. The CDR3 contains 13 residues, cysteine and phenylalanine counted. Of the read, only the CDR3 DNA is kept; its 39 bases are in frame from base 1. This specimen belongs to a study of T cell responses to AZD1222 COVID-19 vaccine (dated by TCRdb to about 2021). Broadly, across the study: AZD1222 recipients with second doses at about 4 weeks or about 12 weeks were pooled, because spike-specific TCR depth and breadth did not differ between schedules. A total of approximately 250 trial participants underwent TCR sequencing, of whom nearly 210 had received two doses of AZD1222 and about 26 had received two doses of the MenACWY control vaccine. Trial participants were enrolled by age into subgroups of 18-55, 56-69 and 70-plus years, and around 150, 29 and 61 TCR-sequenced participants, respectively, were included in these subgroups.

The CDR3 regions of human TCRbeta chains were analyzed by immunosequencing. The paper's data handling went like this. TCRs in the repertoires were compared against a reference library of SARS-CoV-2-specific TCRs that had been generated with the MIRA antigen-specificity platform. Breadth was defined as the fraction of unique TCRs that were SARS-CoV-2-associated, and depth was defined as the fraction of total T cells that were SARS-CoV-2-associated. Using the MIRA data, each spike-specific TCR was assigned both to the spike region to which the TCR was reactive and to a CD4 or CD8 class. Log10-transformed breadth and depth values were compared by one-way ANOVA with Sidak's multiple comparisons tests. Imported from immuneACCESS, the table was reduced by TCRdb to in-frame sequences with V and J called. These copies leave out some clones; in studies compared against another copy, an unresolved V gene accounts for under half, and the cause of the remainder is not known. V, J and clone size reflect that table, while D and trimming were determined from the DNA. The sample table holds about 120,000 clones, of which 80% to 90% were seen once. The ten most abundant clones make up 8.4% of the sample.

The investigation overall reported the following: The whole spike protein was spanned by vaccine-associated CD4 TCRs, and dominant responses were seen in regions 160-218 and 743-854. After two AZD1222 doses, both the breadth and the depth of spike-specific TCRs were significantly higher than at day 0 and than in MenACWY recipients. Reportedly, almost half of the unique spike-specific TCRs recognized epitopes lying outside the regions that are mutated in the B.1.351 and B.1.1.7 variants. Participants were mostly white British and included more females than males, and it was suggested by the authors that clonal diversity may have been underestimated. In the small 56-69-year group, the increase in depth fell short of significance, most likely because of low power. Because no day 14 peak-response samples were available, repertoires were characterized only after the peak T cell response. Conclusions about previously exposed vaccinees are limited because only five to seven AZD1222 recipients were SARS-CoV-2 seropositive at baseline.

The sample's time point label, decoded: baseline before first vaccination. Vaccinee samples were obtained from the UK trials COV001 and COV002, which included a single-blind randomized controlled phase 2/3 trial of AZD1222 (ChAdOx1 nCoV-19) in healthy adults. For TCRbeta chain sequencing, PBMC samples from trial participants were taken at day 0 and at day 28 after the second dose. This receptor was taken from an adult in good health. This specimen was peripheral blood, taken on day 0 of AZD1222 vaccination. This receptor chain uses TRBV18 and TRBJ1-1; a tentative D call is TRBD1 (6 bases match). The CDR3 reads as follows: CASSPGGRTEAFF. The DNA sequence is TGTGCCAGCTCACCCGGGGGGCGGACTGAAGCTTTCTTT. The entire variable domain, with the stretches around the CDR3 drawn from the reference TRBV18 and TRBJ1-1 proteins, is NAGVMQNPRHLVRRRGQEARLRCSPMKGHSHVYWYRQLPEEGLKFMVYLQKENIIDESGMPKERFSAEFPKEGPSILRIQQVVRGDSAAYFCASSPGGRTEAFFGQGTRLTVV.